The table lists the clone carrying this TCR beta chain with a count of one. This entry comes from a study of blood T cell repertoires in COVID-19. Method: immunoSEQ multiplex PCR; TCRdb's copy keeps in-frame clones and lacks some. This table has more than 15,000 clones, about 87% appearing once. The receptor comes from a human donor in a cohort sampled during active COVID-19. Input material: peripheral blood.

The CDR3 spells CASNGQPQHF. The CDR3 bases are TGTGCCAGCAACGGGCAGCCCCAGCATTTT. This chain links TRBV28 with TRBJ1-5, with D uncertain. Per the germline V gene, CDR1 is MDHEN and CDR2 is SYDVKM. This CDR3 has 10 amino acids. V was clipped by 7 bases and J by 7 bases, with 5 bases between them.